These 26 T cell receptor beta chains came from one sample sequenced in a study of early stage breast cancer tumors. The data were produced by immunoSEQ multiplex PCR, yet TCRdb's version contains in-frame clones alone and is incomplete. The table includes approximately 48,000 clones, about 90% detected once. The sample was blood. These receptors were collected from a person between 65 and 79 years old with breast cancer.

CDR3 region: CAWRLGGTYEQYF. Written as DNA, the CDR3 is TGTGCCTGGCGGCTCGGGGGGACCTACGAGCAGTACTTC. The chain is built from TRBV30 and TRBJ2-7, with 7 bases matching TRBD2. The germline V gene has CDR1 GTSNPN and CDR2 SVGIG (reference sequence). CDR3 length equals 13 residues. The ends lost 5 bases at V and 2 bases at J; junction bases unmatched: 6.

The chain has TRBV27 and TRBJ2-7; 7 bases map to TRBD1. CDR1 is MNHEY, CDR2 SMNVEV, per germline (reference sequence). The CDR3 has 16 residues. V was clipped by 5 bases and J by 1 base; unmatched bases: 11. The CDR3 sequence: CASSVDRDQTSYEQYF. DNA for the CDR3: TGTGCCAGCAGTGTAGACAGGGATCAGACTTCCTACGAGCAGTACTTC.

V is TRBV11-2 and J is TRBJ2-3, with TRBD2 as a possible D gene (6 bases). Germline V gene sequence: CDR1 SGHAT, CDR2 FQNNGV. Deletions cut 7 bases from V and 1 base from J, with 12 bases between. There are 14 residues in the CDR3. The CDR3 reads CASTRAGRTDTQYF. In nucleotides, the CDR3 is TGTGCCAGCACGCGAGCGGGCCGCACAGATACGCAGTATTTT. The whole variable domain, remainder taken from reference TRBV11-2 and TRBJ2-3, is EAGVAQSPRYKIIEKRQSVAFWCNPISGHATLYWYQQILGQGPKLLIQFQNNGVVDDSQLPKDRFSAERLKGVDSTLKIQPAKLEDSAVYLCASTRAGRTDTQYFGPGTRLTVL.

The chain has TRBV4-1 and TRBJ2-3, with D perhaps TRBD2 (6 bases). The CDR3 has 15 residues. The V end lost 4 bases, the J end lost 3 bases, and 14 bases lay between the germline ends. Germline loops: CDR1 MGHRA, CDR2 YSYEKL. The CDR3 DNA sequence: TGCGCCAGCAGCCTCGGACTAAGGTCTACAGATACGCAGTATTTT. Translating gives CASSLGLRSTDTQYF.

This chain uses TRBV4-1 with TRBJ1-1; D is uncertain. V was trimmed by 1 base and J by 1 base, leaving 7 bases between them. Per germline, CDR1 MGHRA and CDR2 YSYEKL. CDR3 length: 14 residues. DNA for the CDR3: TGCGCCAGCAGCCAAGGTGCGGGGAACACTGAAGCTTTCTTT. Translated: CASSQGAGNTEAFF.

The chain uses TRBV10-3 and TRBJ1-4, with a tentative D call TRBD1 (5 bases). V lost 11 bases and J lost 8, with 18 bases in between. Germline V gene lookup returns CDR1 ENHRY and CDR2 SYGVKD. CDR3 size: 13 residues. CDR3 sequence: CAARPRDQEKLFF. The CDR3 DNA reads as TGTGCCGCCCGCCCCAGGGATCAAGAAAAACTGTTTTTT.

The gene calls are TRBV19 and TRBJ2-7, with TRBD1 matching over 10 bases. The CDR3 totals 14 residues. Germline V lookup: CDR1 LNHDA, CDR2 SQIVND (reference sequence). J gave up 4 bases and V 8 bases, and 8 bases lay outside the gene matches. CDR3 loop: CASRGGTGVYEQYF. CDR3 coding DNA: TGTGCCAGTCGTGGGGGGACAGGGGTTTACGAGCAGTACTTC.

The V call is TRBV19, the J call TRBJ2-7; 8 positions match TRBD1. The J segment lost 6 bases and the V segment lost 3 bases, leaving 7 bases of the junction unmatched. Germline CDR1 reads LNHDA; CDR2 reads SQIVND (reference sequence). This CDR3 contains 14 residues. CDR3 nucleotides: TGTGCCAGTAGTATTCAACAGGGGGTAGGCGAGCAGTACTTC. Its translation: CASSIQQGVGEQYF.

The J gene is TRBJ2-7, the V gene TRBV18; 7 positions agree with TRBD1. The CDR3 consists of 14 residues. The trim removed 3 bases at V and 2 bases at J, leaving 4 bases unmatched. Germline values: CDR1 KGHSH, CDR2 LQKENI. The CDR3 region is CASSPRQGTYEQYF. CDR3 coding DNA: TGTGCCAGCTCACCTCGACAGGGAACCTACGAGCAGTACTTC.

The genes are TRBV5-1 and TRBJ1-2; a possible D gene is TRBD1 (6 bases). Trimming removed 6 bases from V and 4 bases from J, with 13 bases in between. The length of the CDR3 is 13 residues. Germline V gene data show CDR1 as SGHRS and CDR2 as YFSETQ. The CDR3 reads CASNKDSSYGYTF. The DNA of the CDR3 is TGCGCCAGCAATAAGGACAGCTCCTATGGCTACACCTTC.

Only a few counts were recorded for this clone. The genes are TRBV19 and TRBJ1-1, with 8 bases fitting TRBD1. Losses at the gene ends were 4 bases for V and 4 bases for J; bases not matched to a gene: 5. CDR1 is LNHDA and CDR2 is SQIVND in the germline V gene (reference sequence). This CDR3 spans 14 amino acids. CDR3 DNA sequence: TGTGCCAGTAGTAGGACAGGGCTGAGCACTGAAGCTTTCTTT. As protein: CASSRTGLSTEAFF.

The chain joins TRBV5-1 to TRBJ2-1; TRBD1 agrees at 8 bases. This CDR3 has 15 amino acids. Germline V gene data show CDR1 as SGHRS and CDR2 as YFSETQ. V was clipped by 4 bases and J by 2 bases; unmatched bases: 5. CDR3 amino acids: CASSPGQGTYNEQFF. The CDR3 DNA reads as TGCGCCAGCAGCCCAGGACAGGGTACCTACAATGAGCAGTTCTTC.

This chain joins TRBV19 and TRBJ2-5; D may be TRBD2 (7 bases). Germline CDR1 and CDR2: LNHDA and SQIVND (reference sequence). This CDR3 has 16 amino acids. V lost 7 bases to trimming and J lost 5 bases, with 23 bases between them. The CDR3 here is CASNGQGTTERETQYF. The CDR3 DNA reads TGTGCCAGTAATGGGCAGGGGACTACCGAGAGGGAGACCCAGTACTTC.

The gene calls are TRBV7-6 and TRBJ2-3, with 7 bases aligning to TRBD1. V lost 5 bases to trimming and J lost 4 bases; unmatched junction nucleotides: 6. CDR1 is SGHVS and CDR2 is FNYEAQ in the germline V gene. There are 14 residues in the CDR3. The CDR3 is CASSLRQGSDTQYF. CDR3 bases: TGTGCCAGCAGCCTGAGACAGGGATCAGATACGCAGTATTTT.

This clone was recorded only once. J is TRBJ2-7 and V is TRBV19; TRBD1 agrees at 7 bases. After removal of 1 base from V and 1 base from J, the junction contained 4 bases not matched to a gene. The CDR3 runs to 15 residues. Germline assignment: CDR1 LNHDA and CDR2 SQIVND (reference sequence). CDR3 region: CASSIGQGRSYEQYF. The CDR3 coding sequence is TGTGCCAGTAGTATAGGACAGGGTAGATCCTACGAGCAGTACTTC.

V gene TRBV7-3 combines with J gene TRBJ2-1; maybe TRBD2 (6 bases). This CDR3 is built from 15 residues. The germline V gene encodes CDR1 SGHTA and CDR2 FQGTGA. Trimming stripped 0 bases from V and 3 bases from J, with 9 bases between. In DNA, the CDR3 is TGTGCCAGCAGCTTAACCGAGGACTACTACAATGAGCAGTTCTTC. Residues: CASSLTEDYYNEQFF.

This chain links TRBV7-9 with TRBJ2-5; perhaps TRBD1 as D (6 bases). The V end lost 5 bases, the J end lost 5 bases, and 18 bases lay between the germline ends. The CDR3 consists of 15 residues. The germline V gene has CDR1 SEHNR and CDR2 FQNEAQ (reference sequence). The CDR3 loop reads CASSLQGRGDETQYF. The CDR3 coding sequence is TGTGCCAGCAGCCTCCAGGGGCGCGGTGATGAGACCCAGTACTTC.

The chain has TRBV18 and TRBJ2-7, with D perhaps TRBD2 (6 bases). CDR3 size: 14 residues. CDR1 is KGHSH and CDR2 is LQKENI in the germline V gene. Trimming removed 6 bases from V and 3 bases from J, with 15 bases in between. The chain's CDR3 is CASSTRTTNYEQYF. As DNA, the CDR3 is TGTGCCAGCTCTACCCGGACTACCAACTACGAGCAGTACTTC.

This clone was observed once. The DNA for the CDR3 is TGTGCCAGCAGCAAATTACCGGGAGAAGGGGTTTACGAGCAGTACTTC. It encodes CASSKLPGEGVYEQYF. The chain joins TRBV21-1 to TRBJ2-7; the table gives TRBD2 as D, unverified against the DNA. TRBV21-1 is reported as a pseudogene. This CDR3 comprises 16 residues.

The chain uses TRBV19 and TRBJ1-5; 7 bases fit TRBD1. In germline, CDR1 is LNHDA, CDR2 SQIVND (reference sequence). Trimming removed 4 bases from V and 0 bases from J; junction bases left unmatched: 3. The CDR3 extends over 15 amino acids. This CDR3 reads CASSNSGGSNQPQHF. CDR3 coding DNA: TGTGCCAGTAGTAACTCAGGGGGTAGCAATCAGCCCCAGCATTTT.

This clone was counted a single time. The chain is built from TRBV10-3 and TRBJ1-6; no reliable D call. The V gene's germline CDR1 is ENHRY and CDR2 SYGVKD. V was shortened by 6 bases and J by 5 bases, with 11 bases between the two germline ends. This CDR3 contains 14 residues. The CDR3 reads CAIRLGSHNSPLHF. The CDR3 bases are TGTGCCATCAGACTAGGGTCTCATAATTCACCCCTCCACTTT.

The DNA of the CDR3 is TGTGCCAGCAGCCCGAACAGGGGGGCCTACGAGCAGTACTTC. Its protein is CASSPNRGAYEQYF. This chain joins TRBV4-2 and TRBJ2-7; 8 bases fit TRBD1. The CDR3 runs 14 residues. Germline lookup yields CDR1 LGHNA and CDR2 YNFKEQ. Unmatched junction bases numbered 4, after V lost 4 bases and J lost 2 bases.

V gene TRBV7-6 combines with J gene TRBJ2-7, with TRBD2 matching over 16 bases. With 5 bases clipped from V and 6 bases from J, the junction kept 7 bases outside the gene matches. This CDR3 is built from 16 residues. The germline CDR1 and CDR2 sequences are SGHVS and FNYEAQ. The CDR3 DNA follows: TGTGCCAGCAGCCCGGGGACTAGCGGGGGGGCCGTCGAGCAGTACTTC. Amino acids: CASSPGTSGGAVEQYF.

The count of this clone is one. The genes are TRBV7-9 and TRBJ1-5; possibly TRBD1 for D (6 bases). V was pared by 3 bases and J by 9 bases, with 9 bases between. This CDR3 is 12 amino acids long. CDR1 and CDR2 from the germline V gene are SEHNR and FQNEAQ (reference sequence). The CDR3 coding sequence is TGTGCCAGCAGCTTTACAGGGAGGCCCCAGCATTTT. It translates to CASSFTGRPQHF. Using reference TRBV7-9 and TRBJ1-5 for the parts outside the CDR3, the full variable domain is DTGVSQNPRHKITKRGQNVTFRCDPISEHNRLYWYRQTLGQGPEFLTYFQNEAQLEKSRLLSDRFSAERPKGSFSTLEIQRTEQGDSAMYLCASSFTGRPQHFGDGTRLSIL.

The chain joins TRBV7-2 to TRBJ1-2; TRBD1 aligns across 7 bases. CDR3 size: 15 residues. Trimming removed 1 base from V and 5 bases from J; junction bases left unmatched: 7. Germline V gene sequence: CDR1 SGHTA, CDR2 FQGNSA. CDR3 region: CASSLGQGYTYGYTF. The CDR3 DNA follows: TGTGCCAGCAGCTTAGGACAGGGCTATACTTATGGCTACACCTTC.

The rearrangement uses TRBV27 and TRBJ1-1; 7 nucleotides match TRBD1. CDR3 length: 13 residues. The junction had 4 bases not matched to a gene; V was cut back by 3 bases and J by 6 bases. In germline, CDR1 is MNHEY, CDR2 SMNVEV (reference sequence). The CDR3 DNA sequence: TGTGCCAGCAGTTTCTCAGGGGGTTCTGAAGCTTTCTTT. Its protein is CASSFSGGSEAFF.